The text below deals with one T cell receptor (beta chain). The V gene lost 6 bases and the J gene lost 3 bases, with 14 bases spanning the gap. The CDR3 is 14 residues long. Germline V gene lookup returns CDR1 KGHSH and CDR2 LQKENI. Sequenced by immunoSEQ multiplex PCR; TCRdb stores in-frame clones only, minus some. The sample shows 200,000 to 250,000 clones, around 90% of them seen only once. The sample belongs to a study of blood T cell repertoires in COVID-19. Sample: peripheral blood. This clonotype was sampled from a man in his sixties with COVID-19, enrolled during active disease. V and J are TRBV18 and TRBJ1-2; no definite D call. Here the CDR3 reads CASSQNLGDYGYTF. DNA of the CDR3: TGTGCCAGCTCCCAAAACCTCGGGGACTATGGCTACACCTTC.